This passage covers 3 T cell receptor beta chains from one sample sequenced in a study of T-cell reconstitution after alpha-beta-depleted transplantation in children. The TCRbeta library was prepared with unique molecular identifiers. TCRdb recomputed calls from the PCR reads with MiXCR, one row per CDR3 protein. Among 500,000 to 750,000 distinct CDR3 sequences listed, roughly a quarter were seen once. The starting material was PBMCs, obtained before TCRalphabeta/CD19-depleted stem cell transplant. Receptor source: a boy under two years old with Wiskott-Aldrich syndrome, due to receive a stem cell transplant.

This clonotype was found a few times. The V call is TRBV10-3, the J call TRBJ2-1; TRBD2 matches 10 bases. The germline V gene has CDR1 ENHRY and CDR2 SYGVKD. V trimming: 6 bases; J trimming: 1 base; junction bases outside the gene matches: 3. This CDR3 is built from 15 residues. The CDR3 nucleotides read TGTGCCATCAGCCTAGCGGGAGATTCCTACAATGAGCAGTTCTTC. Protein product: CAISLAGDSYNEQFF.

The sample holds a few counts of this clonotype. The chain employs TRBV5-1 and TRBJ1-1, with D possibly being TRBD1 (5 bases). The CDR3 totals 14 residues. Trimming removed 4 bases at V and 0 bases at J, with 10 bases between. CDR1 and CDR2 from the germline V gene are SGHRS and YFSETQ. The DNA for the CDR3 is TGCGCCAGCAGCGGGACGGCTTTGAACACTGAAGCTTTCTTT. Translation gives CASSGTALNTEAFF. The full variable domain, its missing parts supplied by reference TRBV5-1 and TRBJ1-1, is KAGVTQTPRYLIKTRGQQVTLSCSPISGHRSVSWYQQTPGQGLQFLFEYFSETQRNKGNFPGRFSGRQFSNSRSEMNVSTLELGDSALYLCASSGTALNTEAFFGQGTRLTVV.

J is TRBJ2-1 and V is TRBV7-2; 7 positions match TRBD2. With V trimmed by 6 bases and J by 12 bases, 14 bases remained unmatched. The CDR3 has 14 amino acids. Germline loops: CDR1 SGHTA, CDR2 FQGNSA. The CDR3 loop reads CASSPLRASGGQFF. The CDR3 DNA sequence: TGTGCCAGCAGTCCCTTGAGGGCTAGCGGAGGGCAGTTCTTC.